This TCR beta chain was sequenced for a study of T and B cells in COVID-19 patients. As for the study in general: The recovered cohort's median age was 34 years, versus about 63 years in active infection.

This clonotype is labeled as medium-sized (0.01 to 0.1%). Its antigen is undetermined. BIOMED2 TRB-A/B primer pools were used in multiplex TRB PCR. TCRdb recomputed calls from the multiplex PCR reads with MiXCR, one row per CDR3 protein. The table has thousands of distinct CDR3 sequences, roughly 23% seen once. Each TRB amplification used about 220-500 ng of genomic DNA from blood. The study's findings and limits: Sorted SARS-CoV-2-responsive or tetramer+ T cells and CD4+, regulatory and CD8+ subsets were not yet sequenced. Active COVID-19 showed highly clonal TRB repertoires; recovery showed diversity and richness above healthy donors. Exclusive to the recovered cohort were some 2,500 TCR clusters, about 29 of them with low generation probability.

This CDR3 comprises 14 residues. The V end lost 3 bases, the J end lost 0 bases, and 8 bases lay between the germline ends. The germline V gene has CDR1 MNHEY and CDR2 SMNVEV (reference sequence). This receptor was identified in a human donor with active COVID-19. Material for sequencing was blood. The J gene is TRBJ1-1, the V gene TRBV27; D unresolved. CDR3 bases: TGTGCCAGCAGTTTCGACGGGTTGAACACTGAAGCTTTCTTT. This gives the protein CASSFDGLNTEAFF.